The rows below give T cell receptor beta chains drawn from one sample of a study of blood T cell repertoires in COVID-19. Measured with immunoSEQ multiplex PCR; TCRdb has only the in-frame clones, and not every one. Of about 180,000 clones detected, about 88% appear once; the ten largest clones hold over 7%. Input material: PBMCs or T cells enriched from blood (not recorded which). The receptor source for this set is a woman aged 45-65 years who had recovered from COVID-19. The CDR3 runs from the conserved cysteine through the conserved F or W. A D gene is named only where the DNA matches it firmly. Clone size, where shown, is once, few, many, or a class for clones that have expanded.

J	D	size	V	DNA	CDR3
TRBJ2-1	NA	NA	TRBV2	TGTGCCAACGGGGGATCCCAGGGCAATGAGCAGTTCTTC	CANGGSQGNEQFF
TRBJ2-3	TRBD2	NA	TRBV13	TGTGCCAGCAGCTGGGCGGGGGGCGATTTCACAGATACGCAGTATTTT	CASSWAGGDFTDTQYF
TRBJ1-1	NA	NA	TRBV3-1/TRBV3-2	TGTGCCAGCAGCCAAGCAGGGGAGAGCACTGAAGCTTTCTTT	CASSQAGESTEAFF
TRBJ2-2	NA	NA	TRBV5-1	TGCGCCAGCAGCTTTGGCGGGCCCGGGGAGCTGTTTTTT	CASSFGGPGELFF
TRBJ1-1	NA	NA	TRBV6-1	TGTGCCAGCAGTGAAAGGAACAGGAACACTGAAGCTTTCTTT	CASSERNRNTEAFF
TRBJ2-7	TRBD2	once	TRBV3-1/TRBV3-2	TGTGCCAGCAGCCGTGGACTAGCTCCGGAGCAGTACTTC	CASSRGLAPEQYF
TRBJ1-1	TRBD1	NA	TRBV5-1	TGCGCCAGCAGCCACGGGACAGGTAACACTGAAGCTTTCTTT	CASSHGTGNTEAFF
TRBJ2-4	NA	NA	TRBV5-6	TGTGCCAGCAGCGGTAGCGTCATGTACATTCAGTACTTC	CASSGSVMYIQYF
TRBJ1-1	NA	NA	TRBV6-5	TGTGCCAGCAGTTATGGGTGGGGCAGGGACACTGAAGCTTTCTTT	CASSYGWGRDTEAFF
TRBJ1-2	NA	NA	TRBV5-6	TGTGCCAGCAGCTTGGGACAGGAGGTCTATGGCTACACCTTC	CASSLGQEVYGYTF
TRBJ2-2	TRBD1	few	TRBV27	TGTGCCAGCAGTTTGTTCGGGACAGAGAACACCGGGGAGCTGTTTTTT	CASSLFGTENTGELFF
TRBJ2-7	NA	NA	TRBV7-8	TGTGCCAGCAGCCGACGACTTCAAACCCCATACGAGCAGTACTTC	CASSRRLQTPYEQYF
TRBJ2-3	TRBD1	once	TRBV5-6	TGTGCCAGCAGGGGCGGACAGGGTGGGACAGATACGCAGTATTTT	CASRGGQGGTDTQYF
TRBJ2-2	NA	NA	TRBV5-1	TGCGCCAGCAGCTTGGCCTGGAGCACCGGGGAGCTGTTTTTT	CASSLAWSTGELFF
TRBJ2-3	TRBD1	NA	TRBV24-1	TGTGCCACCAGTGATTCTCCAGGGGGTGGCGACACAGATACGCAGTATTTT	CATSDSPGGGDTDTQYF
TRBJ2-7	TRBD1	NA	TRBV28	TGTGCCAGCAGTTTGCAGGGGGCATCCCACGAGCAGTACTTC	CASSLQGASHEQYF
TRBJ2-7	TRBD1	once	TRBV27	TGTGCCAGCGGCCTTTCAGGGGGAACCTACGAGCAGTACTTC	CASGLSGGTYEQYF
TRBJ2-2	NA	NA	TRBV3-1/TRBV3-2	TGTGCCAGCAGCCAGTATCTGGGAACAGGCGGGGAGCTGTTTTTT	CASSQYLGTGGELFF
TRBJ1-6	NA	NA	TRBV9	TGTGCCAGCAGCGTAGGCGACAGAAATAATTCACCCCTCCACTTT	CASSVGDRNNSPLHF
TRBJ2-1	TRBD2	once	TRBV15	TGTGCCACCAGCAGAGATCCCCCTAGCGGAAAATACAATGAGCAGTTCTTC	CATSRDPPSGKYNEQFF
TRBJ2-1	NA	NA	TRBV11-2	TGTGCCAGCAGCTCAGCGACTGACGGTGAGCAGTTCTTC	CASSSATDGEQFF
TRBJ1-2	NA	NA	TRBV5-6	TGTGCCAGCAGCTTGGGAATAGTGGCGGTCGGCTACACCTTC	CASSLGIVAVGYTF
TRBJ1-1	TRBD1	NA	TRBV18	TGTGCCAGCTCACTTTCGGGACAGATGAACACTGAAGCTTTCTTT	CASSLSGQMNTEAFF
TRBJ1-1	NA	NA	TRBV7-9	TGTGCCAGCAGCTTAGGTGACAGAAAGAACACTGAAGCTTTCTTT	CASSLGDRKNTEAFF
TRBJ2-1	NA	NA	TRBV6-2/TRBV6-3	TGTGCCAGCAGTTACGACGGGTCCTACAATGAGCAGTTCTTC	CASSYDGSYNEQFF
TRBJ2-7	TRBD1	NA	TRBV7-9	TGTGCCAGCAGCCACGGGACAGCCTACGAGCAGTACTTC	CASSHGTAYEQYF
TRBJ2-1	TRBD2	NA	TRBV6-2/TRBV6-3	TGTGCCAGCAGTTACCCCCGGAGCGGGAGAGACAATGAGCAGTTCTTC	CASSYPRSGRDNEQFF
TRBJ1-2	TRBD1	NA	TRBV6-5	TGTGCCAGCAGAAGCAACAGGGGTAACTATGGCTACACCTTC	CASRSNRGNYGYTF
TRBJ2-2	TRBD1	NA	TRBV9	TGTGCCAGCAGCCCACAGGGGGTGAACACCGGGGAGCTGTTTTTT	CASSPQGVNTGELFF
TRBJ2-7	TRBD2	NA	TRBV11-2	TGTGCCAGCAGCTTAGCACCTCCCCGGGGACTAGCGGGAAATGAGCAGTACTTC	CASSLAPPRGLAGNEQYF
TRBJ2-3	TRBD2	NA	TRBV19	TGTGCCAGTAGTATAGCGCGACTAGCGGGAGGGCCGGGGGATACGCAGTATTTT	CASSIARLAGGPGDTQYF
TRBJ1-5	TRBD1	NA	TRBV6-5	TGTGCCAGCAGTTACTCCGGGACAGGGGATCAGCCCCAGCATTTT	CASSYSGTGDQPQHF
TRBJ2-7	NA	few	TRBV21-1	TGTGCCAGCAGAACAGGGCCCTACGAGCAGTACTTC	CASRTGPYEQYF
TRBJ1-6	TRBD1	NA	TRBV5-1	TGCGCCAGCAGCTTGGGGACAGGGTATTTTTCACCCCTCCACTTT	CASSLGTGYFSPLHF
TRBJ2-3	TRBD1	NA	TRBV13	TGTGCCAGCAGCCTCCGACAGGGGGGTAACACAGATACGCAGTATTTT	CASSLRQGGNTDTQYF
TRBJ1-4	NA	NA	TRBV20-1	TGCAGTTGGGGCGGTAATGAAAAACTGTTTTTT	CSWGGNEKLFF
TRBJ2-3	TRBD1	NA	TRBV18	TGTGCCAGCTCACCACCCGGGACAGGGGCTGATACGCAGTATTTT	CASSPPGTGADTQYF
TRBJ1-5	NA	NA	TRBV30	TGTGCCTGGAGTGGCGGGGGGGGCGGCAATCAGCCCCAGCATTTT	CAWSGGGGGNQPQHF
TRBJ1-2	NA	few	TRBV7-2	TGTGCCTGCAAACGGGGGGCCACTAACTATGGCTACACCTTC	CACKRGATNYGYTF
TRBJ2-2	NA	NA	TRBV7-8	TGTGCCAGCAGCCGGCCTGGCGGAAGGATGTACACCGGGGAGCTGTTTTTT	CASSRPGGRMYTGELFF
TRBJ1-3	TRBD1	NA	TRBV30	TGTGCCTGGACCCCCGGGACAGGTGCTCTAGGGGGAAACACCATATATTTT	CAWTPGTGALGGNTIYF
TRBJ2-7	TRBD2	NA	TRBV5-1	TGCGCCAGCAGCTCGGGACTAGCGGTCGAGCAGTACTTC	CASSSGLAVEQYF
TRBJ1-5	NA	NA	TRBV19	TGTGCCAGTACTCGGGACGGACAGAGCAATCAGCCCCAGCATTTT	CASTRDGQSNQPQHF
TRBJ2-2	TRBD2	NA	TRBV6-4	TGTGCCAGCAGCCGGACTAGCGGGAGTTCAGACAGTCGGGCCGGGGAGCTGTTTTTT	CASSRTSGSSDSRAGELFF
TRBJ2-7	TRBD1	NA	TRBV28	TGTGCCAGCAGTTCCCCGGCCCAGGGGGCCAGGCACGAGCAGTACTTC	CASSSPAQGARHEQYF
TRBJ2-3	TRBD2	NA	TRBV11-2	TGTGCCAGCAGCTTAGTGAGCGGGAGGGCCGCAGGTTCGCAGTATTTT	CASSLVSGRAAGSQYF
TRBJ2-5	TRBD2	NA	TRBV2	TGTGCCAGCAGTGACGGGGGGGAGACCCAGTACTTC	CASSDGGETQYF
TRBJ1-2	NA	NA	TRBV1	TGCACCAGCAGCCAGATCGGTCCCTACTCCTCGGTGGGCTACACCTTC	CTSSQIGPYSSVGYTF
TRBJ1-1	TRBD1	NA	TRBV6-5	TGTGCCAGCAGTTACTCGTATTCAGGGGGCACTGAAGCTTTCTTT	CASSYSYSGGTEAFF
TRBJ2-3	TRBD2	NA	TRBV27	TGTGCCAGCAGTTTGTCGAGCGGGATCGCAGATACGCAGTATTTT	CASSLSSGIADTQYF
TRBJ2-7	TRBD1	NA	TRBV5-6	TGTGCCAGCAGCCGTATTCCAGGGGGCGTTTCGCTCTACGAGCAGTACTTC	CASSRIPGGVSLYEQYF
TRBJ1-1	NA	NA	TRBV19	TGTGCCAGTAACACCCCAACAGTGAACACTGAAGCTTTCTTT	CASNTPTVNTEAFF
TRBJ1-6	NA	NA	TRBV9	TGTGCCAGCAGCCCCTTGGGGGGGGTGCTTAATTCACCCCTCCACTTT	CASSPLGGVLNSPLHF